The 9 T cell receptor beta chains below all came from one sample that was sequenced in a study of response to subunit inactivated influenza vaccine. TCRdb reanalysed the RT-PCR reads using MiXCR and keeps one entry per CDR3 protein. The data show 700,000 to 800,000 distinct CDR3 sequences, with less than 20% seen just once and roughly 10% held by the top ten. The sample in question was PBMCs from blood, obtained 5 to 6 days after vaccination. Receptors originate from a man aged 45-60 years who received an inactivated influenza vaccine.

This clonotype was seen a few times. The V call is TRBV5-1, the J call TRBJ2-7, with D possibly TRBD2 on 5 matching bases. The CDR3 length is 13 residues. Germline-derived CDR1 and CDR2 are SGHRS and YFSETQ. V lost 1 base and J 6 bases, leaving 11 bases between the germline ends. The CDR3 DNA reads TGCGCCAGCAGCTTGACGGGAACTTCCGAGCAGTACTTC. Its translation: CASSLTGTSEQYF. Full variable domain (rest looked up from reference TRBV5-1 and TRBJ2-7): KAGVTQTPRYLIKTRGQQVTLSCSPISGHRSVSWYQQTPGQGLQFLFEYFSETQRNKGNFPGRFSGRQFSNSRSEMNVSTLELGDSALYLCASSLTGTSEQYFGPGTRLTVT.

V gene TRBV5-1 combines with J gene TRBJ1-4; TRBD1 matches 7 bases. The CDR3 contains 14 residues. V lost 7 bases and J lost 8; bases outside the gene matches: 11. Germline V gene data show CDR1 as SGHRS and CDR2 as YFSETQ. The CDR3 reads CASGSTGDGEKLFF. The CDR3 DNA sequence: TGCGCCAGCGGATCTACAGGGGATGGAGAAAAACTGTTTTTT.

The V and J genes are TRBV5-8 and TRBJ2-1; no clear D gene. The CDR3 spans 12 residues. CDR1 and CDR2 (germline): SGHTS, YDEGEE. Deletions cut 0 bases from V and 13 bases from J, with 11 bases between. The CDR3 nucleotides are TGTGCCAGCAGCTTGGACTATCCACCACAGTTCTTC. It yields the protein CASSLDYPPQFF.

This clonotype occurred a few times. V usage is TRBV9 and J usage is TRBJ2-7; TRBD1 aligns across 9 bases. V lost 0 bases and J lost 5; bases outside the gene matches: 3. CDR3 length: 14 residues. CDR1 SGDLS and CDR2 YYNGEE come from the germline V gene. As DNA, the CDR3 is TGTGCCAGCAGCGTAGCCGGGACAGGGAACGAGCAGTACTTC. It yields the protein CASSVAGTGNEQYF.

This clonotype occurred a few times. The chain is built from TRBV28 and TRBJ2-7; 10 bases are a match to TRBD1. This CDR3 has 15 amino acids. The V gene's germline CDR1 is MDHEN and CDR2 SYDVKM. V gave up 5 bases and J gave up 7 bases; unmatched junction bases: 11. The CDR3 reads CASSPRQGAPREQYF. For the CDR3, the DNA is TGTGCCAGCAGTCCCAGACAGGGGGCACCGCGGGAGCAGTACTTC.

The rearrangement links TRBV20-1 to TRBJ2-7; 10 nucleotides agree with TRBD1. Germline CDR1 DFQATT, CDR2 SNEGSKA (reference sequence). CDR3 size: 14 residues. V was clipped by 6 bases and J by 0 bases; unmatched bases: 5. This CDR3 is CSADGTGASYEQYF. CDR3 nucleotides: TGCAGTGCAGACGGGACAGGGGCCTCCTACGAGCAGTACTTC.

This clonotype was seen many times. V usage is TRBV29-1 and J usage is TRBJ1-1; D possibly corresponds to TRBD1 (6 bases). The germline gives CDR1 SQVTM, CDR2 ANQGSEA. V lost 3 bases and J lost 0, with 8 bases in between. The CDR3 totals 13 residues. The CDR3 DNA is TGCAGCGTTGACACAGGGATGAACACTGAAGCTTTCTTT. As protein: CSVDTGMNTEAFF.

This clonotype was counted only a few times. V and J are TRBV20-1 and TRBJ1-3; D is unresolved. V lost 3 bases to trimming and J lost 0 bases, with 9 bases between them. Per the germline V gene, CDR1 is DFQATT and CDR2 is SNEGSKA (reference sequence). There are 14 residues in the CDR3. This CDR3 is CSASGRDSGNTIYF. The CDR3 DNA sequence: TGCAGTGCTAGTGGGCGGGACTCTGGAAACACCATATATTTT.

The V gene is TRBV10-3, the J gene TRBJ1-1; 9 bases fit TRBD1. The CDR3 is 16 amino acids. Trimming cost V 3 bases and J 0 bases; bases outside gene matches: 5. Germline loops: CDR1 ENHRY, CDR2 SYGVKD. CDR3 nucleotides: TGTGCCATCAGTGACCCGGGACAGGGCTTGAACACTGAAGCTTTCTTT. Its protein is CAISDPGQGLNTEAFF.